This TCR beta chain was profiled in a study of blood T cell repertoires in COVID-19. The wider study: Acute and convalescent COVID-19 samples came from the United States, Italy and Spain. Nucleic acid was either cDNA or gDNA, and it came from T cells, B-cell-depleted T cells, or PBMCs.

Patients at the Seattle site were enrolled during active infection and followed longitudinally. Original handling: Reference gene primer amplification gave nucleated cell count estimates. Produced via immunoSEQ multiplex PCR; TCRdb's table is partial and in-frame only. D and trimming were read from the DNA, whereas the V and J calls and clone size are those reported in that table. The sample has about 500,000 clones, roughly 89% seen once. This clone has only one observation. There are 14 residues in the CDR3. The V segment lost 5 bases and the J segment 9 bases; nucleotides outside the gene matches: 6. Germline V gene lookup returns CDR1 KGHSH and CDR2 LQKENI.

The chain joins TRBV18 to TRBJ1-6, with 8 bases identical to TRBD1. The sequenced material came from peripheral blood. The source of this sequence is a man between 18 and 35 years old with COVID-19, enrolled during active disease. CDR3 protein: CASSTGQGFSPLHF. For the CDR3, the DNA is TGTGCCAGCTCAACCGGACAGGGTTTTTCACCCCTCCACTTT.